This T cell receptor (beta chain) was sequenced in a study of identifying expanded T cells in peripheral blood. Healthy donors had no documented immune events, such as infections, while sampled. Generated by immunoSEQ multiplex PCR, the TCRdb table keeps only in-frame clones and is missing some. Among some 130,000 clones listed, 75% to 90% were seen once. CDR3 size: 16 residues. V lost 6 bases and J lost 0; bases outside the gene matches: 7. CDR1 and CDR2 from the germline V gene are KGHSH and LQKENI. The source is a person aged 18-70 years in good health. Sequenced sample: blood. The V gene is TRBV18, the J gene TRBJ1-1, with 10 positions matching TRBD1. In DNA, the CDR3 is TGTGCCAGCTCGACCGGGACAGGGGTCATGAACACTGAAGCTTTCTTT. This translates into CASSTGTGVMNTEAFF.